This TCR beta chain was captured by sequencing in a study of beta chain features in type 1 diabetes. The study's findings and limits: For Type 1 diabetes patients, all four CD4+ subsets carried TCRB CDR3s that were moderately but significantly shorter.

Germline assignment: CDR1 SEHNR and CDR2 FQNEAQ (reference sequence). V was clipped by 0 bases and J by 2 bases, with 8 bases between them. CDR3 size: 14 residues. Investigators reverse transcribed all isolated RNA, so they sequenced expressed TCRB transcripts. Clones were sequenced by immunoSEQ multiplex PCR, and TCRdb holds only the in-frame ones, with some missing. The repertoire consists of about 140,000 clones, with approximately 13% occurring once and the leading ten covering roughly 1.3%. This clone showed up just a few times. What it binds is unknown. The sequence was obtained from a man younger than 30 with type 1 diabetes. Material for sequencing was central memory CD4+ T cells from blood. V usage is TRBV7-9 and J usage is TRBJ2-7; D is undetermined. In DNA form, the CDR3 reads TGTGCCAGCAGCTTAGCGGGCCAGACCTACGAGCAGTACTTC. It codes for CASSLAGQTYEQYF.